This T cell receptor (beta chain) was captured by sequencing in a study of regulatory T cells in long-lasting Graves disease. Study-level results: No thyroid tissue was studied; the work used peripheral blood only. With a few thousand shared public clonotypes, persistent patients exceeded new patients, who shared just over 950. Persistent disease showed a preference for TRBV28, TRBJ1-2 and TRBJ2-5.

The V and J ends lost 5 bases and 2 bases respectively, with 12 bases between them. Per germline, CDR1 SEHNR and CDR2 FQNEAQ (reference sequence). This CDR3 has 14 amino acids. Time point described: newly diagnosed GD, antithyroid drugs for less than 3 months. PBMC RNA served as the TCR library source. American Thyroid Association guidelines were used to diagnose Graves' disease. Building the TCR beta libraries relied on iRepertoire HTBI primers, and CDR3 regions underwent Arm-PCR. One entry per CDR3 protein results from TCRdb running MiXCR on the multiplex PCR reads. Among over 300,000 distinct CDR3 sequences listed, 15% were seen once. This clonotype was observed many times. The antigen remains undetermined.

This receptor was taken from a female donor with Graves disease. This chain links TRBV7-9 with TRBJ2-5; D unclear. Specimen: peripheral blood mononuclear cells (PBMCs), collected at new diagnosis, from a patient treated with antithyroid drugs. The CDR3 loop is CASSPQDVQETQYF. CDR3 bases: TGTGCCAGCAGCCCCCAGGACGTACAAGAGACCCAGTACTTC.